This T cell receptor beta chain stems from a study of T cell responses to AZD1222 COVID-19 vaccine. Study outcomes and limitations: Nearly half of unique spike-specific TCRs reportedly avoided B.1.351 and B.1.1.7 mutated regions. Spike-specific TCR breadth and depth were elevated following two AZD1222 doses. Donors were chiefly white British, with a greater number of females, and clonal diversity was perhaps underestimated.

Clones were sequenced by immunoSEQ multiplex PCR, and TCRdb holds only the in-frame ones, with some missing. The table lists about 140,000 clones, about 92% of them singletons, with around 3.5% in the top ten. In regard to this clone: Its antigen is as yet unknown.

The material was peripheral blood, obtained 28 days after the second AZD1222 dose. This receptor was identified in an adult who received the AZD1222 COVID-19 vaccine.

The CDR3 bases are TGTGCCAGTTATCGGGTCCTTTATGGCTACACCTTC. It translates to CASYRVLYGYTF. This sequence joins TRBV19 and TRBJ1-2; no clear D. This CDR3 comprises 12 residues. The V gene's germline CDR1 is LNHDA and CDR2 SQIVND (reference sequence). V was pared by 8 bases and J by 5 bases, with 12 bases between.